This paragraph covers one T cell receptor (beta chain) sequence. Its specificity is unknown. The data are from a study of graft-versus-host responses after intestinal transplantation. Across the study: Each patient got anti-thymocyte globulin induction, then tacrolimus and steroids for around three years. Overall study results and limits: Clonal ratios of graft-versus-host to host-versus-graft in allografts were high for patients exhibiting graft-donor T cell macrochimerism.

The data were produced by immunoSEQ multiplex PCR, yet TCRdb's version contains in-frame clones alone and is incomplete. The profile shows some 88,000 clones, 90% to 95% of them singletons. The CDR3 totals 15 residues. J lost 7 bases, V lost 1 base, and 10 bases had no gene match. Germline assignment: CDR1 LGHNA and CDR2 YSLEER. Sequenced here: unstimulated CD8+ T cells sorted from spleen or lymph node cells, sampled before intestinal transplant. The receptor was isolated from a human donor who received an intestinal transplant. The chain is built from TRBV4-3 and TRBJ2-7, with TRBD2 matching 7 bases. The CDR3 coding sequence is TGCGCCAGCAGCCAAGGACGGGGGGTTTACTGGGAGCAGTACTTC. This sequence encodes CASSQGRGVYWEQYF.